What follows is one T cell receptor beta chain and its context. The J segment lost 6 bases and the V segment lost 5 bases, leaving 8 bases of the junction unmatched. CDR1 and CDR2 (germline): LNHDA, SQIVND (reference sequence). The CDR3 runs 15 residues. Treatment given: randomized to nivolumab then ipilimumab (arm A) or the reverse (arm B). No patient had prior DNA-damaging chemotherapy. The record originates from a study of sequential checkpoint blockade in melanoma. At the level of the study: DNA from 91 pretreatment tumor samples underwent TCRβ immunosequencing.

Profiled with immunoSEQ multiplex PCR; TCRdb holds only in-frame clones, not every one. This sample has about 4,700 clones, with approximately 21% found just once. V and J are TRBV19 and TRBJ1-5; 9 nucleotides line up with TRBD1. The TCR originated in a human donor with melanoma. The sequences come from tumor tissue (inferred from file names), collected from a patient given nivolumab and ipilimumab in sequence. CDR3 DNA: TGTGCCAGTAGTGTAACCGGGACAGGGAGTCAGCCCCAGCATTTT. This translates into CASSVTGTGSQPQHF.